A selection of T cell receptor beta chains follows, all from one sample in a study of T cell responses to AZD1222 COVID-19 vaccine. TCRdb's table, derived via immunoSEQ multiplex PCR, lists solely in-frame clones and lacks some. The data hold around 100,000 clones, with more than 85% observed a single time. Sequences were derived from peripheral blood, sampled on day 0 of AZD1222 vaccination. All receptors come from an adult in good health. CDR3s include the opening cysteine and the closing phenylalanine or tryptophan. D genes are given only for firm matches. Expanded clones are given a class, and other clones once, few, many or no size at all.

V gene	clone size	D gene	J gene	CDR3 protein	CDR3 DNA
TRBV7-2	once	TRBD1	TRBJ2-5	CASSIPGQARTTQYF	TGTGCCAGCAGCATTCCGGGACAGGCTAGGACGACCCAGTACTTC
TRBV19	-	TRBD1	TRBJ1-1	CASRVQGAGTEAFF	TGTGCCAGTAGGGTCCAGGGGGCCGGCACTGAAGCTTTCTTT
TRBV19	-	-	TRBJ1-2	CASSARTANYGYTF	TGTGCCAGTAGTGCCCGGACGGCTAACTATGGCTACACCTTC
TRBV7-2	-	-	TRBJ2-7	CASSLGGFYEQYF	TGTGCCAGCAGCTTGGGGGGATTCTACGAGCAGTACTTC
TRBV6-5	-	-	TRBJ2-3	CASSYSGDTQYF	TGTGCCAGCAGTTACTCGGGGGATACGCAGTATTTT
TRBV6-6	-	-	TRBJ1-1	CASRPGAMNTEAFF	TGTGCCAGCAGACCCGGGGCCATGAACACTGAAGCTTTCTTT
TRBV20-1	-	-	TRBJ2-7	CSAPGVGEQYF	TGCAGTGCCCCGGGAGTGGGCGAGCAGTACTTC
TRBV7-9	-	TRBD1	TRBJ2-6	CASSPRTGWDSGANVLTF	TGTGCCAGCAGCCCCCGGACAGGGTGGGACTCTGGGGCCAACGTCCTGACTTTC
TRBV19	-	-	TRBJ1-1	CASTTTLGHNTEAFF	TGTGCCAGTACCACCACATTAGGGCATAACACTGAAGCTTTCTTT
TRBV1	once	-	TRBJ2-5	CTSSQSPLSSGRSQETQYF	TGCACCAGCAGCCAAAGTCCCTTGAGTAGCGGGAGATCCCAAGAGACCCAGTACTTC
TRBV7-3	-	-	TRBJ1-1	CASSLMGRTEAFF	TGTGCCAGCAGCTTAATGGGTCGGACTGAAGCTTTCTTT
TRBV27	-	TRBD1	TRBJ1-3	CASSLGGQGVDTIYF	TGTGCCAGCAGTTTAGGGGGACAGGGGGTGGACACCATATATTTT
TRBV4-2	-	-	TRBJ1-4	CASSQESRRGEKLFF	TGTGCCAGCAGCCAAGAGTCCCGAAGGGGGGAAAAACTGTTTTTT
TRBV27	once	-	TRBJ1-6	CASSSLGYNSPLHF	TGTGCCAGCAGTTCACTGGGGTATAATTCACCCCTCCACTTT
TRBV7-2	-	-	TRBJ1-4	CASSLAGSTEKLFF	TGTGCCAGCAGCTTAGCTGGCAGTACTGAAAAACTGTTTTTT
TRBV21-1	-	-	TRBJ2-1	CASSKGPKAGGPFDEQFF	TGTGCCAGCAGCAAAGGTCCAAAAGCGGGAGGGCCATTCGATGAGCAGTTCTTC
TRBV6-4	few	-	TRBJ2-1	CASSDSGYNEQFF	TGTGCCAGCAGTGACTCTGGGTACAATGAGCAGTTCTTC
TRBV5-1	-	TRBD1	TRBJ1-2	CASSFLGQGAGYTF	TGCGCCAGCAGCTTTCTCGGACAGGGGGCTGGCTACACCTTC
TRBV18	-	-	TRBJ2-7	CASSGDRLPGEQYF	TGTGCCAGCTCAGGCGACAGGCTCCCGGGGGAGCAGTACTTC
TRBV6-5	-	-	TRBJ1-3	CASSPDGISGNTIYF	TGTGCCAGCAGTCCTGACGGCATCTCTGGAAACACCATATATTTT
TRBV5-6	-	-	TRBJ2-7	CASSLAGPAYEQYF	TGTGCCAGCAGCTTGGCCGGTCCGGCCTACGAGCAGTACTTC
TRBV28	once	TRBD1	TRBJ1-2	CASGTEGQGFYGYTF	TGTGCCAGCGGTACCGAGGGACAGGGTTTCTATGGCTACACCTTC
TRBV7-9	-	-	TRBJ1-1	CASSTHQRQDEAFF	TGTGCCAGCAGCACGCACCAACGACAGGATGAAGCTTTCTTT
TRBV6-5	-	TRBD2	TRBJ2-2	CASGDYTTGELFF	TGTGCCAGCGGGGACTATACGACCGGGGAGCTGTTTTTT
TRBV11-2	-	-	TRBJ2-1	CASSFLDMIYNEQFF	TGTGCCAGCAGCTTCCTTGACATGATCTACAATGAGCAGTTCTTC
TRBV25-1	-	-	TRBJ2-5	CASSEWGEETQYF	TGTGCCAGCAGTGAGTGGGGGGAAGAGACCCAGTACTTC